This T cell receptor (beta chain) was sequenced for a study of shared clonotypes between healthy human individuals. Study-level findings and limits: For naive CD4 cells, 4% to 6% of clonotypes were shared across a handful of donors.

A CD45RA+ naive subset and a CD45RA-negative memory subset were split from CD4+ cells. To note about this clone: What it binds is not known.

Germline assignment: CDR1 MNHNY and CDR2 SVGAGI (reference sequence). V lost 2 bases and J 1 base, leaving 6 bases between the germline ends. The CDR3 loop spans 15 amino acids. Sequencing was performed with immunoSEQ multiplex PCR; in TCRdb, only in-frame clones are kept and a portion is missing. The sample includes roughly 1,100,000 clones, around four fifths of them seen just once. The specimen was memory CD4+ T cells sorted from blood. The subset was: CD45RA-negative fraction. The clonotype comes from a man younger than 30 in good health. V usage is TRBV6-6 and J usage is TRBJ2-6; unclear D gene. CDR3 region: CASSYLTSGANVLTF. CDR3 coding DNA: TGTGCCAGCAGTTACCTTACTTCTGGGGCCAACGTCCTGACTTTC.